Below are 24 T cell receptor beta chains sequenced from a single sample in a study of control samples from healthy donors and cancer patients. Only in-frame clones appear in the TCRdb table, and some are missing; sequencing was by immunoSEQ multiplex PCR. The sample contains 80,000 or so clones, about 90% of which appear only once. The sequenced material came from blood. The receptors here all came from a man aged 50-60 years in good health.

CDR3 sequence reads: CASSSLGASGGDEQFF. In DNA form, the CDR3 reads TGTGCCAGCAGCTCCCTAGGGGCTAGCGGGGGGGATGAGCAGTTCTTC. The V gene is TRBV7-8, the J gene TRBJ2-1; 12 bases are a match to TRBD2. The J segment lost 8 bases and the V segment lost 4 bases, leaving 9 bases of the junction unmatched. The CDR3 totals 16 residues. CDR1 is SGHVS, CDR2 FQNEAQ, per germline.

In its sample, this clone was seen once. The chain combines TRBV7-8 with TRBJ2-3; D gene unclear. Trimming removed 6 bases at V and 3 bases at J, with 22 bases between. The CDR3 covers 17 residues. Germline V gene data show CDR1 as SGHVS and CDR2 as FQNEAQ. CDR3 amino acids: CASRNSLWALETDTQYF. The CDR3 region has the DNA TGTGCCAGCAGGAATTCCTTATGGGCGTTGGAGACAGATACGCAGTATTTT. The whole variable domain, filled in from reference TRBV7-8 and TRBJ2-3, reads GAGVSQSPRYKVAKRGQDVALRCDPISGHVSLFWYQQALGQGPEFLTYFQNEAQLDKSGLPSDRFFAERPEGSVSTLKIQRTQQEDSAVYLCASRNSLWALETDTQYFGPGTRLTVL.

This clone appeared once. The chain joins TRBV15 to TRBJ1-5, with D unclear. The CDR3 contains 14 residues. The V gene's germline CDR1 is LNHNV and CDR2 YYDKDF (reference sequence). Trimming pared 1 base from V and 3 bases from J, leaving 7 bases between. The CDR3 region is CATSRVGSNQPQHF. Written as DNA, the CDR3 is TGTGCCACCAGCAGAGTGGGGTCCAATCAGCCCCAGCATTTT.

The chain employs TRBV5-6 and TRBJ1-2; D ambiguous. This CDR3 comprises 16 residues. V lost 0 bases and J 0 bases, leaving 12 bases between the germline ends. Germline V gene sequence: CDR1 SGHDT, CDR2 YYEEEE. CDR3: CASSLEVGLTNYGYTF. The CDR3 DNA is TGTGCCAGCAGCTTGGAAGTAGGACTGACTAACTATGGCTACACCTTC.

The rearrangement joins TRBV6-5 to TRBJ2-3; 8 nucleotides line up with TRBD1. The CDR3 totals 15 residues. Germline values: CDR1 MNHEY, CDR2 SVGAGI. V dropped 2 bases and J dropped 6; count of bases not matched to a gene: 7. Here the CDR3 DNA reads TGTGCCAGCAGTTACCGCGCAGGGGGCAAGGATACGCAGTATTTT. Its translation is CASSYRAGGKDTQYF.

A few counts support this clone. The chain has TRBV6-5 and TRBJ1-1; D might be TRBD1 (6 bases). Germline V gene sequence: CDR1 MNHEY, CDR2 SVGAGI. V was clipped by 8 bases and J by 5 bases, with 9 bases between them. There are 11 residues in the CDR3. For the CDR3, the DNA is TGTGCCAGCTGGACAGATACTGAAGCTTTCTTT. Translation: CASWTDTEAFF.

The CDR3 DNA sequence: TGTGCCAGCAGTATCACTAGCGGGGGACCCTACGAGCAGTACTTC. Translation gives CASSITSGGPYEQYF. The V call is TRBV2, the J call TRBJ2-7; TRBD2 aligns across 11 bases. The CDR3 length is 15 residues. V was pared by 5 bases and J by 2 bases, with 5 bases of the junction left unmatched. Germline CDR1 is SNHLY and CDR2 is FYNNEI.

The genes are TRBV30 and TRBJ2-3, with D possibly TRBD2 on 7 matching bases. The ends were cut back, 2 bases at V and 7 bases at J, with 19 bases in the middle. CDR1 is GTSNPN, CDR2 SVGIG, per germline (reference sequence). The CDR3 spans 15 residues. The CDR3 sequence is CAWSNRGGRKNTQYF. Written as DNA, the CDR3 is TGTGCCTGGAGTAATCGCGGGGGCCGAAAGAATACGCAGTATTTT.

The chain carries TRBV9 and TRBJ2-5, with D perhaps TRBD2 (6 bases). The CDR3 contains 15 residues. V lost 2 bases and J lost 2, with 13 bases in between. In germline, CDR1 is SGDLS, CDR2 YYNGEE. Here the CDR3 reads CASSVQGLLQETQYF. CDR3 DNA: TGTGCCAGCAGCGTGCAGGGACTGCTACAAGAGACCCAGTACTTC.

The chain employs TRBV15 and TRBJ2-2; D is unclear. With 5 bases removed from V and 6 bases from J, the gap between germline ends came to 13 bases. CDR3 size: 14 residues. Germline V gives CDR1 LNHNV, CDR2 YYDKDF (reference sequence). CDR3 in amino acids: CATSPRAGPGELFF. For the CDR3, the DNA is TGTGCCACCAGCCCCCGAGCAGGACCCGGGGAGCTGTTTTTT.

This clone was detected only once. J is TRBJ2-5 and V is TRBV5-1, with 8 bases fitting TRBD2. Germline V gene data show CDR1 as SGHRS and CDR2 as YFSETQ. The CDR3 runs 17 residues. V was pared by 1 base and J by 8 bases, with 16 bases of the junction left unmatched. CDR3 loop: CASSLSPGLDPPGTQYF. In nucleotides, the CDR3 is TGCGCCAGCAGCTTGTCTCCGGGACTAGACCCCCCGGGAACCCAGTACTTC.

The chain uses TRBV5-6 and TRBJ1-1; no firm D call. The ends were cut back, 2 bases at V and 1 base at J, with 9 bases in the middle. The CDR3 length is 14 residues. CDR1 is SGHDT, CDR2 YYEEEE, per germline. The CDR3 nucleotides are TGTGCCAGCAGCTTCCGGGCCACGAACACTGAAGCTTTCTTT. Encoded protein: CASSFRATNTEAFF. Based on the CDR3 plus reference TRBV5-6 and TRBJ1-1, the full variable domain is DAGVTQSPTHLIKTRGQQVTLRCSPKSGHDTVSWYQQALGQGPQFIFQYYEEEERQRGNFPDRFSGHQFPNYSSELNVNALLLGDSALYLCASSFRATNTEAFFGQGTRLTVV.

CDR3 protein: CASNRGGAYEQYF. The CDR3 region has the DNA TGTGCCAGCAACAGGGGGGGAGCCTACGAGCAGTACTTC. This chain links TRBV7-8 with TRBJ2-7, with D maybe TRBD1 (8 bases). CDR1 is SGHVS and CDR2 is FQNEAQ in the germline V gene. Trimming took off 7 bases at V and 2 bases at J, with 12 bases between the two ends. There are 13 residues in the CDR3.

With regard to this clone: A much bigger clone sits one base away, suggesting this may be a read error. The chain uses TRBV6-6 and TRBJ1-3; D is undetermined. The V and J ends lost 8 bases and 5 bases respectively, with 10 bases between them. This CDR3 contains 12 residues. The germline V gene has CDR1 MNHNY and CDR2 SVGAGI (reference sequence). CDR3 DNA sequence: TGTGCCAGCGGCCGGCCCAGAAACACCATATATTTT. Protein product: CASGRPRNTIYF.

The chain uses TRBV10-3 and TRBJ2-4; D perhaps matches TRBD2 (6 bases). Trimming stripped 4 bases from V and 0 bases from J, with 16 bases between. This CDR3 comprises 17 residues. Germline V lookup: CDR1 ENHRY, CDR2 SYGVKD. The CDR3 here is CAISAQEGLLAKNIQYF. CDR3 DNA sequence: TGTGCCATCAGTGCCCAGGAGGGGCTACTAGCCAAAAACATTCAGTACTTC.

This rearrangement joins TRBV4-1 to TRBJ1-2; D ambiguous. The length of the CDR3 is 14 residues. Between the trimmed V and J ends, which lost 0 bases and 1 base, there was a span of 6 bases. CDR1 MGHRA and CDR2 YSYEKL come from the germline V gene. The CDR3 region is CASSQESFNYGYTF. DNA for the CDR3: TGCGCCAGCAGCCAAGAGAGTTTTAACTATGGCTACACCTTC.

CDR3 nucleotide sequence: TGTGCCAGCCGCCGACTGGCAGCAAATGAAAAACTGTTTTTT. Its translation is CASRRLAANEKLFF. J is TRBJ1-4 and V is TRBV3-1 (or the pseudogene TRBV3-2); D ambiguous. There are 14 residues in the CDR3. The ends were cut back, 8 bases at V and 5 bases at J, with 15 bases in the middle. The germline V gene encodes CDR1 LGHDT and CDR2 YNNKEL (reference sequence).

This clone was recorded once. The rearrangement links TRBV27 to TRBJ2-5; D is perhaps TRBD1 (5 bases). The CDR3 covers 13 residues. V was shortened by 6 bases and J by 5 bases, with 13 bases between the two germline ends. The germline V gene has CDR1 MNHEY and CDR2 SMNVEV (reference sequence). The CDR3 here is CASRRTLGETQYF. As DNA, the CDR3 is TGTGCCAGCAGACGGACACTGGGGGAGACCCAGTACTTC.

This sequence joins TRBV6-1 and TRBJ1-2; 11 bases are shared with TRBD1. CDR1 is MNHNS, CDR2 SASEGT, per germline. V was clipped by 2 bases and J by 2 bases; unmatched bases: 4. This CDR3 is 16 amino acids long. For the CDR3, the DNA is TGTGCCAGCAGTGAATGGGGGACAGGGGGGAACTATGGCTACACCTTC. Protein: CASSEWGTGGNYGYTF.

A few counts support this clone. The V gene is TRBV6-5, the J gene TRBJ2-2, with D perhaps matching TRBD1 or TRBD2 (5 bases each). The germline V and J ends were trimmed by 4 bases and 3 bases, with 9 bases remaining between them. CDR1 and CDR2 from the germline V gene are MNHEY and SVGAGI. CDR3 length: 14 amino acids. The CDR3 coding sequence is TGTGCCAGCAGTTCCGGGGCGGACACCGGGGAGCTGTTTTTT. Translation gives CASSSGADTGELFF.

This clone is judged medium-sized. The chain combines TRBV10-3 with TRBJ1-2, with a weak D call TRBD1 (5 bases). Trimming cost V 8 bases and J 2 bases, with 18 bases left between them. CDR3 length equals 15 residues. Germline CDR1 is ENHRY and CDR2 is SYGVKD. Here the CDR3 DNA reads TGTGCCATCGGGGCTGGGGAGGGGATCAACTATGGCTACACCTTC. Translation: CAIGAGEGINYGYTF.

This chain joins TRBV5-1 and TRBJ1-1; TRBD1 matches 9 bases. CDR3 size: 15 residues. V lost 2 bases, J lost 10 bases, and 12 bases stayed unmatched. The germline gives CDR1 SGHRS, CDR2 YFSETQ. This CDR3 reads CASSFRDRDPRGAFF. CDR3 nucleotides: TGCGCCAGCAGCTTCCGGGACAGGGATCCGCGGGGAGCTTTCTTT. The full variable domain, completed using reference TRBV5-1 and TRBJ1-1, is KAGVTQTPRYLIKTRGQQVTLSCSPISGHRSVSWYQQTPGQGLQFLFEYFSETQRNKGNFPGRFSGRQFSNSRSEMNVSTLELGDSALYLCASSFRDRDPRGAFFGQGTRLTVV.

The chain carries TRBV11-3 and TRBJ2-7; 13 bases line up with TRBD2. V was clipped by 1 base and J by 3 bases; unmatched bases: 0. CDR1 is SGHNT and CDR2 is YENEEA in the germline V gene. CDR3 size: 15 residues. The CDR3 nucleotides read TGTGCCAGCAGCTTAGGACTAGCGGGGGGCTACGAGCAGTACTTC. Protein product: CASSLGLAGGYEQYF.

This clone was counted between two and nine times. J is TRBJ1-6 and V is TRBV7-8, with D possibly being TRBD1 (5 bases). From germline, CDR1 is SGHVS and CDR2 FQNEAQ. CDR3 length: 15 residues. V was trimmed by 4 bases and J by 6 bases, leaving 13 bases between them. The CDR3 nucleotides read TGTGCCAGCAGCTCAGCGGGGGGGGGTAATTCACCCCTCCACTTT. Translating gives CASSSAGGGNSPLHF. Full variable domain (remainder filled in from reference TRBV7-8 and TRBJ1-6): GAGVSQSPRYKVAKRGQDVALRCDPISGHVSLFWYQQALGQGPEFLTYFQNEAQLDKSGLPSDRFFAERPEGSVSTLKIQRTQQEDSAVYLCASSSAGGGNSPLHFGNGTRLTVT.